Shown below are 22 T cell receptor beta chains from a single sample sequenced in a study of cytotoxic CD8 clonotypes in ibrutinib-treated CLL. Repertoires were generated with immunoSEQ multiplex PCR, while TCRdb's copy carries only in-frame clones and drops some. This table holds some 47,000 clones, around 52% found once. The sequencing here drew on PBMCs, taken after 24 months of ibrutinib treatment. The origin of the receptors is a human donor with chronic lymphocytic leukemia.

This clone was picked up a small number of times. J is TRBJ2-5 and V is TRBV5-1, with 8 positions matching TRBD2. V lost 5 bases to trimming and J lost 4 bases; unmatched junction nucleotides: 7. Germline-derived CDR1 and CDR2 are SGHRS and YFSETQ. The CDR3 has 14 amino acids. CDR3 DNA: TGCGCCAGCAGTCCGGGGGGGCCACTAGAGACCCAGTACTTC. Translation: CASSPGGPLETQYF.

The CDR3 here is CASSPLGQSTGNTIYF. The CDR3 DNA reads TGCGCCAGCAGCCCCCTTGGACAGTCTACGGGAAACACCATATATTTT. The chain has TRBV5-1 and TRBJ1-3; tentative D call: TRBD1 (6 bases). The CDR3 length is 16 residues. With 4 bases removed from V and 4 bases from J, the gap between germline ends came to 18 bases. Germline V CDR1 and CDR2: SGHRS, YFSETQ. Full variable domain (remainder filled in from reference TRBV5-1 and TRBJ1-3): KAGVTQTPRYLIKTRGQQVTLSCSPISGHRSVSWYQQTPGQGLQFLFEYFSETQRNKGNFPGRFSGRQFSNSRSEMNVSTLELGDSALYLCASSPLGQSTGNTIYFGEGSWLTVV.

This clone was seen many times. The chain carries TRBV19 and TRBJ1-2; 7 nucleotides match TRBD1. The germline gives CDR1 LNHDA, CDR2 SQIVND (reference sequence). The CDR3 runs 16 residues. The ends lost 3 bases at V and 4 bases at J; junction bases unmatched: 11. CDR3 sequence reads: CASSIGTAQGSYGYTF. CDR3 coding DNA: TGTGCCAGTAGTATCGGGACAGCCCAGGGATCCTATGGCTACACCTTC.

This chain joins TRBV2 and TRBJ1-3; 8 positions match TRBD1. The CDR3 runs to 14 residues. V trimming: 11 bases; J trimming: 0 bases; junction bases outside the gene matches: 6. Germline V gene sequence: CDR1 SNHLY, CDR2 FYNNEI. CDR3 nucleotides: TGTGCCGGCGGGACAGGACGCTCTGGAAACACCATATATTTT. As protein: CAGGTGRSGNTIYF.

The rearrangement uses TRBV2 and TRBJ1-2; D is unclear. V shed 0 bases and J shed 7 bases, with 6 bases lying between them. Germline CDR1 SNHLY, CDR2 FYNNEI. The CDR3 totals 12 residues. CDR3 region: CASSEAGFGYTF. For the CDR3, the DNA is TGTGCCAGCAGTGAAGCGGGGTTTGGCTACACCTTC. The complete variable domain, with remaining parts taken from reference TRBV2 and TRBJ1-2, reads EPEVTQTPSHQVTQMGQEVILRCVPISNHLYFYWYRQILGQKVEFLVSFYNNEISEKSEIFDDQFSVERPDGSNFTLKIRSTKLEDSAMYFCASSEAGFGYTFGSGTRLTVV.

This chain uses TRBV6-1 with TRBJ2-1, with D hard to call. The length of the CDR3 is 13 residues. Trimming removed 5 bases at V and 8 bases at J, with 13 bases between. CDR1 and CDR2 from the germline V gene are MNHNS and SASEGT. CDR3 in amino acids: CASSLRDVYEQFF. CDR3 coding DNA: TGTGCCAGCAGTTTAAGGGATGTTTATGAGCAGTTCTTC.

This chain joins TRBV2 and TRBJ1-4; D uncertain. The CDR3 runs 13 residues. Trimming cost V 8 bases and J 2 bases, with 9 bases left between them. The germline CDR1 and CDR2 sequences are SNHLY and FYNNEI. Here the CDR3 DNA reads TGTGCCAGCTCTAGGGCGACTAATGAAAAACTGTTTTTT. Protein product: CASSRATNEKLFF.

This clone occurred a few times. This chain connects TRBV5-6 to TRBJ1-1; tentative D call: TRBD1 (6 bases). Trimming removed 4 bases at V and 10 bases at J, with 17 bases between. From germline, CDR1 is SGHDT and CDR2 YYEEEE. CDR3 size: 13 residues. Here the CDR3 reads CASSRLRGEAAFF. The CDR3, as DNA: TGTGCCAGCAGCCGACTAAGGGGGGAGGCAGCTTTCTTT. The full variable domain, in which reference TRBV5-6 and TRBJ1-1 provide the parts outside the CDR3, is DAGVTQSPTHLIKTRGQQVTLRCSPKSGHDTVSWYQQALGQGPQFIFQYYEEEERQRGNFPDRFSGHQFPNYSSELNVNALLLGDSALYLCASSRLRGEAAFFGQGTRLTVV.

The chain uses TRBV5-6 and TRBJ1-5; D is undetermined. CDR1 SGHDT and CDR2 YYEEEE come from the germline V gene. The CDR3 runs 17 residues. Between the trimmed V and J ends, which lost 4 bases and 0 bases, there was a span of 17 bases. The CDR3 nucleotides are TGTGCCAGCAGCCGAGGACTGGGCGGGAATAGCAATCAGCCCCAGCATTTT. It codes for CASSRGLGGNSNQPQHF.

The rearrangement uses TRBV5-4 and TRBJ2-5, with 11 positions matching TRBD1. The CDR3 length is 15 residues. Trimming cost V 4 bases and J 5 bases; bases outside gene matches: 7. Germline values: CDR1 SGHNT, CDR2 YYREEE (reference sequence). In DNA, the CDR3 is TGTGCCAGCAGCCGGGACAGGGGGTTTGAGGAGACCCAGTACTTC. Encoded protein: CASSRDRGFEETQYF.

The chain links TRBV5-5 to TRBJ1-1; 7 positions match TRBD1. The CDR3 consists of 14 residues. Trimming took 3 bases from V and 1 from J; bases not matched to a gene: 3. Germline lookup yields CDR1 SGHKS and CDR2 YYEKEE (reference sequence). In DNA, the CDR3 is TGTGCCAGCAGCTCGGGACAGCGGAACACTGAAGCTTTCTTT. As protein: CASSSGQRNTEAFF. Using reference TRBV5-5 and TRBJ1-1 for the parts outside the CDR3, the full variable domain is DAGVTQSPTHLIKTRGQQVTLRCSPISGHKSVSWYQQVLGQGPQFIFQYYEKEERGRGNFPDRFSARQFPNYSSELNVNALLLGDSALYLCASSSGQRNTEAFFGQGTRLTVV.

J is TRBJ2-1 and V is TRBV6-5, with D hard to call. Trimming pared 5 bases from V and 2 bases from J, leaving 7 bases between. Per the germline V gene, CDR1 is MNHEY and CDR2 is SVGAGI. The CDR3 runs to 13 residues. The CDR3 protein is CASSPTPYNEQFF. Written as DNA, the CDR3 is TGTGCCAGCAGTCCGACACCCTACAATGAGCAGTTCTTC.

The sample holds a few counts of this clone. This chain links TRBV20-1 with TRBJ1-3; D not resolved. This CDR3 has 11 amino acids. Germline V gene data show CDR1 as DFQATT and CDR2 as SNEGSKA (reference sequence). Trimming shortened V by 6 bases and J by 6 bases, and 9 bases separated the two germline ends. The CDR3 coding sequence is TGCAGTGCGAGCCTAGAAAACACCATATATTTT. As protein: CSASLENTIYF.

The chain links TRBV5-8 to TRBJ2-7; D may match TRBD1 or TRBD2 (5 bases each). Trimming pared 2 bases from V and 2 bases from J, leaving 11 bases between. The germline gives CDR1 SGHTS, CDR2 YDEGEE. There are 14 residues in the CDR3. The CDR3 region is CASSFDGTTYEQYF. Written as DNA, the CDR3 is TGTGCCAGCAGCTTCGACGGGACCACCTACGAGCAGTACTTC.

CDR3 in DNA: TGTGCCAGCAGTTTATCCGGGGGCGCGGACTATGGCTACACCTTC. It codes for CASSLSGGADYGYTF. The chain couples TRBV27 to TRBJ1-2; D is possibly TRBD1 (6 bases). This CDR3 has 15 residues. V was clipped by 0 bases and J by 3 bases, with 11 bases between them. Germline CDR1 is MNHEY and CDR2 is SMNVEV (reference sequence).

The table lists this clone with a count of one. The chain couples TRBV6-1 to TRBJ1-6; D unresolved. Trimming shortened V by 5 bases and J by 2 bases, and 7 bases separated the two germline ends. The CDR3 contains 14 residues. Per the germline V gene, CDR1 is MNHNS and CDR2 is SASEGT. CDR3: CASSSGPYNSPLHF. DNA of the CDR3: TGTGCCAGCAGTTCCGGCCCCTATAATTCACCCCTCCACTTT.

This clone was seen a handful of times. The chain links TRBV29-1 to TRBJ1-2; no reliable D call. Between the trimmed V and J ends, which lost 3 bases and 8 bases, there was a span of 7 bases. Germline V CDR1 and CDR2: SQVTM, ANQGSEA. The CDR3 covers 10 residues. In DNA, the CDR3 is TGCAGCGTTGAGGAGAAAGGCTACACCTTC. As protein: CSVEEKGYTF. Complete variable domain (other parts from reference TRBV29-1 and TRBJ1-2): SAVISQKPSRDICQRGTSLTIQCQVDSQVTMMFWYRQQPGQSLTLIATANQGSEATYESGFVIDKFPISRPNLTFSTLTVSNMSPEDSSIYLCSVEEKGYTFGSGTRLTVV.

The chain recombines TRBV29-1 with TRBJ2-5; 9 bases fit TRBD1. Trimming removed 6 bases from V and 3 bases from J; junction bases left unmatched: 2. The V gene's germline CDR1 is SQVTM and CDR2 ANQGSEA. This CDR3 comprises 12 residues. CDR3 nucleotide sequence: TGCAGCGTCGGGGACAGGGAAGAGACCCAGTACTTC. It codes for CSVGDREETQYF.

This clone ranks as medium-sized. The J gene is TRBJ2-5, the V gene TRBV27; TRBD2 agrees at 7 bases. The germline V gene has CDR1 MNHEY and CDR2 SMNVEV (reference sequence). The CDR3 extends over 17 amino acids. J lost 2 bases, V lost 5 bases, and 14 bases had no gene match. For the CDR3, the DNA is TGTGCCAGCAGTGGACTAGATGGAGGGGCGCAACAAGAGACCCAGTACTTC. Encoded protein: CASSGLDGGAQQETQYF.

This clone was recorded many times. For the CDR3, the DNA is TGTGCCAGCAGTTTTACATCTGGGACAGCCTATAATTCACCCCTCCACTTT. Protein product: CASSFTSGTAYNSPLHF. The chain recombines TRBV27 with TRBJ1-6; 7 nucleotides line up with TRBD1. Per the germline V gene, CDR1 is MNHEY and CDR2 is SMNVEV (reference sequence). CDR3 size: 17 residues. V shed 3 bases, J shed 2 bases, and the junction held 7 bases outside the gene matches.

The chain has TRBV6-6 and TRBJ1-2, with unresolved D. The V and J ends lost 5 bases and 8 bases respectively, with 12 bases between them. The germline gives CDR1 MNHNY, CDR2 SVGAGI (reference sequence). The CDR3 contains 12 residues. The DNA of the CDR3 is TGTGCCAGCAGTGTCCAGGCTGGGGGCTACACCTTC. This sequence encodes CASSVQAGGYTF.

This rearrangement joins TRBV7-9 to TRBJ2-1; 8 nucleotides line up with TRBD1. CDR3 size: 15 residues. V shed 5 bases and J 6 bases; nucleotides not matched to a gene: 9. CDR1 is SEHNR and CDR2 is FQNEAQ in the germline V gene (reference sequence). The CDR3 here is CASSPTSTGVNEQFF. The CDR3 bases are TGTGCCAGCAGCCCTACTTCGACAGGGGTCAATGAGCAGTTCTTC. The variable domain in full, with the rest retrieved from reference TRBV7-9 and TRBJ2-1, is DTGVSQNPRHKITKRGQNVTFRCDPISEHNRLYWYRQTLGQGPEFLTYFQNEAQLEKSRLLSDRFSAERPKGSFSTLEIQRTEQGDSAMYLCASSPTSTGVNEQFFGPGTRLTVL.